Following are 32 T cell receptor beta chains from one sample sequenced in a study of preoperative IRX-2 immunotherapy in early breast cancer (dated 2019 in TCRdb). According to the study, the label for this sample's treatment or condition signals: preoperative locoregional IRX-2 cytokine immunotherapy. Library creation used the immunoSEQ multiplex PCR assay. The table was pulled from immuneACCESS by TCRdb, which kept in-frame rearrangements only. Such tables lose some clones; where checked, under half of the loss comes from unresolved V genes, and the rest has no known cause. The sample table contains 23,000 or so clones; only one count was recorded for 85% to 90% of them. Approximately 9% of the sample goes to the ten largest clones. Here the sequenced sample was tumor tissue, taken after IRX-2 immunotherapy. All receptors come from a human donor with breast cancer.

The rearrangement uses TRBV19 and TRBJ2-1; the D is unclear. V gave up 7 bases and J gave up 4 bases, with 8 bases separating them. The CDR3 contains 12 residues. In germline, CDR1 is LNHDA, CDR2 SQIVND (reference sequence). The CDR3 spells CASNGLYNEQFF. Written as DNA, the CDR3 is TGTGCCAGTAACGGCTTGTACAATGAGCAGTTCTTC.

This chain links TRBV28 with TRBJ2-7; 8 nucleotides line up with TRBD2. The CDR3 runs 15 residues. In germline, CDR1 is MDHEN, CDR2 SYDVKM. V shed 4 bases, J shed 3 bases, and the junction held 8 bases outside the gene matches. The CDR3 coding sequence is TGTGCCAGCAGTTCAATAGCGGGAAGACTCTACGAGCAGTACTTC. It encodes CASSSIAGRLYEQYF.

J is TRBJ1-5 and V is TRBV11-3; TRBD1 matches 7 bases. From germline, CDR1 is SGHNT and CDR2 YENEEA. CDR3 length: 14 amino acids. Trimming removed 5 bases from V and 7 bases from J; junction bases left unmatched: 8. CDR3: CASSTQGSGQPQHF. The DNA for the CDR3 is TGTGCCAGCAGCACACAGGGGAGCGGACAGCCCCAGCATTTT.

The chain joins TRBV19 to TRBJ1-2; D is unresolved. The V gene's germline CDR1 is LNHDA and CDR2 SQIVND (reference sequence). Trimming pared 6 bases from V and 2 bases from J, leaving 10 bases between. CDR3 length: 13 amino acids. The CDR3 DNA is TGTGCCAGTAGCCCTGGGTTCAACTATGGCTACACCTTC. Translation gives CASSPGFNYGYTF. The complete variable domain, with remaining parts taken from reference TRBV19 and TRBJ1-2, reads DGGITQSPKYLFRKEGQNVTLSCEQNLNHDAMYWYRQDPGQGLRLIYYSQIVNDFQKGDIAEGYSVSREKKESFPLTVTSAQKNPTAFYLCASSPGFNYGYTFGSGTRLTVV.

J is TRBJ2-5 and V is TRBV7-2, with 9 bases lining up with TRBD1. The CDR3 is made up of 15 amino acids. V lost 5 bases and J lost 4; bases outside the gene matches: 8. CDR1 SGHTA and CDR2 FQGNSA come from the germline V gene. DNA for the CDR3: TGTGCCAGCAGCAGACGACAGGGGGGGGGAGAGACCCAGTACTTC. Encoded protein: CASSRRQGGGETQYF. Combining the CDR3 with reference TRBV7-2 and TRBJ2-5 gives the whole variable domain GAGVSQSPSNKVTEKGKDVELRCDPISGHTALYWYRQSLGQGLEFLIYFQGNSAPDKSGLPSDRFSAERTGGSVSTLTIQRTQQEDSAVYLCASSRRQGGGETQYFGPGTRLLVL.

The rearrangement uses TRBV11-2 and TRBJ2-1; possible D gene TRBD1, 7 bases. Germline-derived CDR1 and CDR2 are SGHAT and FQNNGV. Between the trimmed V and J ends, which lost 5 bases and 12 bases, there was a span of 23 bases. The CDR3 has 15 residues. Written as DNA, the CDR3 is TGTGCCAGCAGCCCTAAGGACTACAGGGGCATCGGGCAGTTCTTC. It is translated as CASSPKDYRGIGQFF.

The chain is built from TRBV6-5 and TRBJ2-7; 7 bases agree with TRBD1. The trim removed 5 bases at V and 1 base at J, leaving 5 bases unmatched. This CDR3 spans 14 amino acids. The germline V gene encodes CDR1 MNHEY and CDR2 SVGAGI. The CDR3 DNA follows: TGTGCCAGCAGTGCAAACAGGGGTTCCTACGAGCAGTACTTC. Amino acid sequence: CASSANRGSYEQYF.

This chain links TRBV7-9 with TRBJ2-2; D unclear. V lost 11 bases and J 4 bases, leaving 17 bases between the germline ends. The CDR3 runs to 14 residues. The V gene's germline CDR1 is SEHNR and CDR2 FQNEAQ (reference sequence). The CDR3 is CAYNPTSGTGELFF. The CDR3 coding sequence is TGTGCCTACAACCCCACATCGGGCACCGGGGAGCTGTTTTTT.

This chain connects TRBV9 to TRBJ2-5; 7 nucleotides match TRBD2. The CDR3 is 14 amino acids. Per the germline V gene, CDR1 is SGDLS and CDR2 is YYNGEE. V was pared by 0 bases and J by 2 bases, with 1 base of the junction left unmatched. The CDR3 nucleotides read TGTGCCAGCAGCGTAGGCGGGGGTCAAGAGACCCAGTACTTC. Its translation: CASSVGGGQETQYF.

V usage is TRBV19 and J usage is TRBJ2-3; perhaps TRBD1 as D (6 bases). The V end lost 7 bases, the J end lost 3 bases, and 11 bases lay between the germline ends. Germline V lookup: CDR1 LNHDA, CDR2 SQIVND (reference sequence). The CDR3 is 13 amino acids. The CDR3 spells CASKYRVTDTQYF. Here the CDR3 DNA reads TGTGCCAGTAAATACAGGGTGACAGATACGCAGTATTTT.

The rearrangement links TRBV5-6 to TRBJ2-7; D ambiguous. CDR1 and CDR2 (germline): SGHDT, YYEEEE. V dropped 0 bases and J dropped 5 bases, with 3 bases sitting between them. There are 11 residues in the CDR3. DNA for the CDR3: TGTGCCAGCAGCTTGGTTGACGAGCAGTACTTC. As protein: CASSLVDEQYF.

The chain is built from TRBV2 and TRBJ2-7, with D possibly being TRBD2 (5 bases). Looked up from germline, CDR1 is SNHLY and CDR2 is FYNNEI. V lost 3 bases and J 6 bases, leaving 6 bases between the germline ends. There are 11 residues in the CDR3. The CDR3 here is CASSERAEQYF. The CDR3 nucleotides are TGTGCCAGCAGTGAGAGGGCCGAGCAGTACTTC.

Comments on this clone: Germline and junction disagree at one end, which may indicate a read error. V and J are TRBV5-5 and TRBJ1-1; a possible D gene is TRBD1 (5 bases). Germline CDR1 is SGHKS and CDR2 is YYEKEE (reference sequence). The CDR3 consists of 12 residues. CDR3 loop: CASSLEGRGTIF. The CDR3 DNA sequence: TGTGCCAGCAGCTTGGAGGGTCGAGGGACCATCTTT.

This sequence joins TRBV14 and TRBJ1-1; D unresolved. The V gene's germline CDR1 is SGHDN and CDR2 FVKESK. The CDR3 extends over 13 amino acids. V lost 3 bases and J lost 3, with 8 bases in between. CDR3 region: CASSHLQYTEAFF. CDR3 DNA sequence: TGTGCCAGCAGCCACTTACAGTACACTGAAGCTTTCTTT.

This clone was seen a few times. This chain connects TRBV15 to TRBJ2-5; 11 bases align to TRBD2. Germline V gene data show CDR1 as LNHNV and CDR2 as YYDKDF (reference sequence). V shed 6 bases and J 4 bases; nucleotides not matched to a gene: 10. The CDR3 is 16 residues long. For the CDR3, the DNA is TGTGCCACCAGTTTAGCGGGGGGGCCGAAAGGAGAGACCCAGTACTTC. This encodes CATSLAGGPKGETQYF.

This clone was counted a few times. The chain joins TRBV19 to TRBJ1-1; 12 bases are a match to TRBD1. V shed 7 bases and J 5 bases; nucleotides not matched to a gene: 2. This CDR3 region has 13 residues. CDR1 and CDR2 from the germline V gene are LNHDA and SQIVND (reference sequence). CDR3 nucleotides: TGTGCCAGTATGGGACAGGGGGCGACTGAAGCTTTCTTT. Translation gives CASMGQGATEAFF.

This chain links TRBV10-2 with TRBJ2-7; D gene ambiguous. Germline V gives CDR1 WSHSY, CDR2 SAAADI. Trimming removed 6 bases from V and 0 bases from J, with 12 bases in between. The CDR3 consists of 14 residues. In DNA, the CDR3 is TGCGCCAGCAGGCTGGGGATAGCCTCCTACGAGCAGTACTTC. This translates into CASRLGIASYEQYF.

The V and J genes are TRBV14 and TRBJ2-3; TRBD2 might be the D (6 bases). The germline V and J ends were trimmed by 4 bases and 1 base, with 18 bases remaining between them. This CDR3 comprises 17 residues. Germline CDR1 reads SGHDN; CDR2 reads FVKESK. DNA for the CDR3: TGTGCCAGCAGCCCACCGTTTGGAGCGGGTGGCACAGATACGCAGTATTTT. It is translated as CASSPPFGAGGTDTQYF. The entire variable domain, with the rest obtained from reference TRBV14 and TRBJ2-3, is as follows: EAGVTQFPSHSVIEKGQTVTLRCDPISGHDNLYWYRRVMGKEIKFLLHFVKESKQDESGMPNNRFLAERTGGTYSTLKVQPAELEDSGVYFCASSPPFGAGGTDTQYFGPGTRLTVL.

The chain has TRBV5-1 and TRBJ2-1, with D perhaps matching TRBD1 (5 bases). V lost 4 bases, J lost 9 bases, and 14 bases lay in between. The CDR3 length is 13 residues. Per the germline V gene, CDR1 is SGHRS and CDR2 is YFSETQ. The CDR3 sequence is CASSEPQGREQFF. The CDR3 nucleotides are TGCGCCAGCAGCGAACCGCAGGGCCGTGAGCAGTTCTTC.

The chain uses TRBV6-5 and TRBJ2-7; a possible D gene is TRBD2 (5 bases). V lost 6 bases, J lost 0 bases, and 9 bases lay in between. The germline gives CDR1 MNHEY, CDR2 SVGAGI. The CDR3 has 13 residues. DNA of the CDR3: TGTGCCAGCAGGGACTCCTCCTCCTACGAGCAGTACTTC. It is translated as CASRDSSSYEQYF.

The chain carries TRBV19 and TRBJ1-2, with D perhaps TRBD1 (6 bases). V lost 5 bases and J 3 bases, leaving 19 bases between the germline ends. In germline, CDR1 is LNHDA, CDR2 SQIVND (reference sequence). The CDR3 length is 16 residues. The DNA of the CDR3 is TGTGCCAGTAGTGTATCCGCCCGGGGGGGCGACTATGGCTACACCTTC. Translated, it gives CASSVSARGGDYGYTF.

This chain links TRBV7-9 with TRBJ1-1; D uncertain. This CDR3 contains 15 residues. The V and J ends lost 6 bases and 2 bases respectively, with 16 bases between them. Germline V CDR1 and CDR2: SEHNR, FQNEAQ (reference sequence). The CDR3 reads CASSYPPSGNTEAFF. The CDR3 DNA follows: TGTGCCAGCAGTTATCCCCCTTCCGGTAACACTGAAGCTTTCTTT.

CDR3 coding DNA: TGTGCCACCCTCGGACAGGGAAGGACTGAAGCTTTCTTT. This encodes CATLGQGRTEAFF. The chain joins TRBV10-3 to TRBJ1-1; TRBD1 aligns across 8 bases. CDR3 length: 13 amino acids. Trimming removed 10 bases from V and 5 bases from J; junction bases left unmatched: 9. CDR1 is ENHRY and CDR2 is SYGVKD in the germline V gene.

V and J are TRBV14 and TRBJ2-3, with D unresolved. Germline values: CDR1 SGHDN, CDR2 FVKESK. The length of the CDR3 is 15 residues. V dropped 1 base and J dropped 0 bases, with 8 bases sitting between them. The CDR3 spells CASSQVAVSTDTQYF. CDR3 coding DNA: TGTGCCAGCAGCCAAGTTGCGGTTAGCACAGATACGCAGTATTTT.

This chain links TRBV7-2 with TRBJ2-2; 8 bases align to TRBD1. V gave up 2 bases and J gave up 5 bases; unmatched junction bases: 4. Germline lookup yields CDR1 SGHTA and CDR2 FQGNSA. This CDR3 has 15 residues. The DNA for the CDR3 is TGTGCCAGCAGCTTATGGACAGGGAGGACCGGGGAGCTGTTTTTT. Translating it yields CASSLWTGRTGELFF.

This chain joins TRBV18 and TRBJ1-1, with 8 positions matching TRBD1. With 0 bases clipped from V and 1 base from J, the junction kept 10 bases outside the gene matches. The CDR3 extends over 18 amino acids. Germline V lookup: CDR1 KGHSH, CDR2 LQKENI. The CDR3 bases are TGTGCCAGCTCACCACCCTCAGGGACAGGTAGATCGAACACTGAAGCTTTCTTT. Translated: CASSPPSGTGRSNTEAFF.

The chain links TRBV11-2 to TRBJ2-2; 10 positions agree with TRBD1. V lost 4 bases to trimming and J lost 4 bases; unmatched junction nucleotides: 9. Germline V lookup: CDR1 SGHAT, CDR2 FQNNGV. This CDR3 comprises 17 residues. This CDR3 reads CASSSQPTGGGTGELFF. The CDR3 nucleotides read TGTGCCAGCAGCTCCCAGCCGACAGGGGGCGGCACCGGGGAGCTGTTTTTT.

This chain connects TRBV7-8 to TRBJ1-5; 8 bases are a match to TRBD1. The CDR3 runs 15 residues. V gave up 5 bases and J gave up 2 bases; unmatched junction bases: 5. Germline loops: CDR1 SGHVS, CDR2 FQNEAQ. CDR3 loop: CASSPQGVGNQPQHF. CDR3 bases: TGTGCCAGCAGCCCACAGGGGGTCGGCAATCAGCCCCAGCATTTT.

CDR3 sequence reads: CASSQGSGGLTGELFF. As DNA, the CDR3 is TGCGCCAGCAGCCAAGGAAGCGGAGGCCTCACCGGGGAGCTGTTTTTT. The chain joins TRBV4-3 to TRBJ2-2; possible D gene TRBD2, 5 bases. Looked up from germline, CDR1 is LGHNA and CDR2 is YSLEER. The CDR3 runs to 16 residues. V dropped 1 base and J dropped 4 bases, with 13 bases sitting between them.

For this clone: The conserved closing phenylalanine or tryptophan is absent in this CDR3, likely reflecting a read error. The limits of the CDR3 on the DNA are not certain, so only TCRdb's listed CDR3 is given. This chain joins TRBV5-3 and TRBJ1-2; the D call TRBD1 from the table was never checked on the DNA. TRBV5-3 is treated as an ORF (open reading frame) with a function not yet certain. With termini counted, the CDR3 has 12 amino acids. The CDR3 protein is CARSLTIVGPSV.

The chain couples TRBV6-6 to TRBJ2-3; possibly TRBD1 or TRBD2 for D (5 bases each). Deletions cut 6 bases from V and 1 base from J, with 14 bases between. The CDR3 spans 15 residues. Germline V lookup: CDR1 MNHNY, CDR2 SVGAGI (reference sequence). The CDR3 DNA follows: TGTGCCAGCAGGGACGCTGGGACCGGCACAGATACGCAGTATTTT. Translating gives CASRDAGTGTDTQYF.

The chain joins TRBV19 to TRBJ2-2; a possible D gene is TRBD2 (5 bases). The V gene lost 3 bases and the J gene lost 7 bases, with 12 bases spanning the gap. The V gene's germline CDR1 is LNHDA and CDR2 SQIVND (reference sequence). The CDR3 is 14 residues long. The CDR3 bases are TGTGCCAGTAGTATCGGCGCCAGCGGCGGGGAGCTGTTTTTT. It is translated as CASSIGASGGELFF.